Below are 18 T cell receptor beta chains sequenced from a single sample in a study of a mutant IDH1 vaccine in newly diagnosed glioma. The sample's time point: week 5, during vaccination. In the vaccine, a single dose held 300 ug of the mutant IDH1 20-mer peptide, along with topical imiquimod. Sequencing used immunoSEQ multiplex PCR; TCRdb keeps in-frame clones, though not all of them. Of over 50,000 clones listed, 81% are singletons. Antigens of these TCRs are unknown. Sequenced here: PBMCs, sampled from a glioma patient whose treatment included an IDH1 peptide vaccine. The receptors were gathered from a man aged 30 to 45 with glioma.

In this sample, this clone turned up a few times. CDR3 sequence: CASSFSPRAFF. In DNA, the CDR3 is TGTGCCAGCAGCTTTAGCCCAAGGGCTTTCTTT. The genes are TRBV7-9 and TRBJ1-1; D is unresolved. Trimming took 3 bases from V and 11 from J, leaving 10 bases between them. CDR3 length: 11 amino acids. The germline gives CDR1 SEHNR, CDR2 FQNEAQ (reference sequence).

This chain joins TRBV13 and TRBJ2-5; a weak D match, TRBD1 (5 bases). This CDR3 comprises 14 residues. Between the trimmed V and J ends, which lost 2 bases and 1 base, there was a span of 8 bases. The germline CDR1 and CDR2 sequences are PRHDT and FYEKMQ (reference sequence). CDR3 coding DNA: TGTGCCAGCAGCTTATCAGACAGCCAAGAGACCCAGTACTTC. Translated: CASSLSDSQETQYF.

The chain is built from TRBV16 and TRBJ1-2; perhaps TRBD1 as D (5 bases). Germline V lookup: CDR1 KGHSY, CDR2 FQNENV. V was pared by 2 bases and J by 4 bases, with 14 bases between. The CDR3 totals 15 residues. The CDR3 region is CASSQGTARSYGYTF. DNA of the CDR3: TGTGCCAGCAGCCAAGGGACGGCCCGAAGCTATGGCTACACCTTC.

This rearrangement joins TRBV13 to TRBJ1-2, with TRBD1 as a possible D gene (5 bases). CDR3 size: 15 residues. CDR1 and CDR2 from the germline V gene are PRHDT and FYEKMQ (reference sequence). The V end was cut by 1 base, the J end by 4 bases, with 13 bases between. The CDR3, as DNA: TGTGCCAGCAGCTTAGTCGGAGGGGCCATCTATGGCTACACCTTC. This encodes CASSLVGGAIYGYTF.

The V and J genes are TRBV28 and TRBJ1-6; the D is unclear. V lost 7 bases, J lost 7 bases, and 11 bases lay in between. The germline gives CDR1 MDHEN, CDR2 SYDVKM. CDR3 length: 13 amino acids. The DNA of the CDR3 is TGTGCCAGCACCCGGGCCGGGAATTCACCCCTCCACTTT. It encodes CASTRAGNSPLHF.

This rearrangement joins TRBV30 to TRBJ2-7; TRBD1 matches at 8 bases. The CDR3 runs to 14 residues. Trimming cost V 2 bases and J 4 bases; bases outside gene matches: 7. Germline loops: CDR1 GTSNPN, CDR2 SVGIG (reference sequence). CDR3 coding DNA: TGTGCCTGGAGTAGAGGGACAGGTTTGTACGAGCAGTACTTC. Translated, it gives CAWSRGTGLYEQYF.

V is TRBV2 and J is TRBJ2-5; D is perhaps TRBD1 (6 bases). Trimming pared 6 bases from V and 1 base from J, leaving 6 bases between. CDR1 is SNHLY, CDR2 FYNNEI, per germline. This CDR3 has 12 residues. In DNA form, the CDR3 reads TGTGCCAGCAGGGACAGCCAAGAGACCCAGTACTTC. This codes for CASRDSQETQYF. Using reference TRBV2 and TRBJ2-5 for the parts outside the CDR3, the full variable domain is EPEVTQTPSHQVTQMGQEVILRCVPISNHLYFYWYRQILGQKVEFLVSFYNNEISEKSEIFDDQFSVERPDGSNFTLKIRSTKLEDSAMYFCASRDSQETQYFGPGTRLLVL.

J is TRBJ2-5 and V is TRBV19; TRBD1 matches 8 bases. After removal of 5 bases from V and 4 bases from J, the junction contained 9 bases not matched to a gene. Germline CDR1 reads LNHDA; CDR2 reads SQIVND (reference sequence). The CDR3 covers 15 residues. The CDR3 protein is CASSSRTGMGETQYF. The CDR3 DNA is TGTGCCAGTAGTTCCCGGACAGGGATGGGAGAGACCCAGTACTTC.

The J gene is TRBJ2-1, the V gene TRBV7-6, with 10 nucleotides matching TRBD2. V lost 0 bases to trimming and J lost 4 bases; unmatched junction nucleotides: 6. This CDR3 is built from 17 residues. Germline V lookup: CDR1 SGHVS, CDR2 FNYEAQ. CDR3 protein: CASSLALVAGGYNEQFF. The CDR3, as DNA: TGTGCCAGCAGCTTAGCGCTAGTAGCGGGGGGATACAATGAGCAGTTCTTC.

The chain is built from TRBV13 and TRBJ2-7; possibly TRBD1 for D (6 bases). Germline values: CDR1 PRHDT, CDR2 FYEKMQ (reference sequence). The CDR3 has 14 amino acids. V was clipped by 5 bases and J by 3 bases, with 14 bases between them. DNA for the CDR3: TGTGCCAGCAGCGCCGGACAGCCGTTCTACGAGCAGTACTTC. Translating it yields CASSAGQPFYEQYF.

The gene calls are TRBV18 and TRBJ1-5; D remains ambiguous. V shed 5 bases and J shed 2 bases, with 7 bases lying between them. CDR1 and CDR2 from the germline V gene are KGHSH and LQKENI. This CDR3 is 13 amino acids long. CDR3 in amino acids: CASSANGNQPQHF. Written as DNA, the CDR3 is TGTGCCAGCTCAGCAAACGGCAATCAGCCCCAGCATTTT.

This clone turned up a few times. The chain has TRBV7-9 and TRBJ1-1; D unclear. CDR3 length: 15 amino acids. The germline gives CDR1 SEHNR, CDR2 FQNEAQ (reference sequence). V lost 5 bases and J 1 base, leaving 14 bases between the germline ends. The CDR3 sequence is CASSIRTAGNTEAFF. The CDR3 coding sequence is TGTGCCAGCAGCATAAGGACGGCTGGGAACACTGAAGCTTTCTTT.

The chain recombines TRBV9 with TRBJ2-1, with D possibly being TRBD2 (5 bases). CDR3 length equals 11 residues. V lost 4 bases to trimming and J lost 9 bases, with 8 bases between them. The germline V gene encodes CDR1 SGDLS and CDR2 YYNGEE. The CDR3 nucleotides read TGTGCCAGCAGCAACCGGGGTGAGCAGTTCTTC. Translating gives CASSNRGEQFF.

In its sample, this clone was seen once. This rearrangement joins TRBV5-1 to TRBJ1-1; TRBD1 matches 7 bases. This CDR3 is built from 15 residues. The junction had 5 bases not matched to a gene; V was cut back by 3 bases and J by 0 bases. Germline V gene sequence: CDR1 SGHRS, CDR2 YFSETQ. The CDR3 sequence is CASSWGDRLNTEAFF. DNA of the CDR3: TGCGCCAGCAGCTGGGGGGACAGATTGAACACTGAAGCTTTCTTT.

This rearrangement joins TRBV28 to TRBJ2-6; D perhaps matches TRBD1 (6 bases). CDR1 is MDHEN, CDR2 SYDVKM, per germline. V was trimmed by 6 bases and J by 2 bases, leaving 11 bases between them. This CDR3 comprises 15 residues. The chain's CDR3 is CASSTGLAGANVLTF. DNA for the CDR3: TGTGCCAGCAGCACAGGGCTTGCTGGGGCCAACGTCCTGACTTTC.

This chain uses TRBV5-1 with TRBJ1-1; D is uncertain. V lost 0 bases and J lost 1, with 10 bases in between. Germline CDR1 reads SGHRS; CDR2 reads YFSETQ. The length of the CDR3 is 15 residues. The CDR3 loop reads CASSLGGRSNTEAFF. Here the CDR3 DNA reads TGCGCCAGCAGCTTGGGTGGCAGGTCGAACACTGAAGCTTTCTTT.

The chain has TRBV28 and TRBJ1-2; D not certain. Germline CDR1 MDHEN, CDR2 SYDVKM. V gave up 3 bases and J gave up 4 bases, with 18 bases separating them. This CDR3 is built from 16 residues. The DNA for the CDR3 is TGTGCCAGCAGTTTTTTGGTTTTCAGTCGTGGCTATGGCTACACCTTC. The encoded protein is CASSFLVFSRGYGYTF.

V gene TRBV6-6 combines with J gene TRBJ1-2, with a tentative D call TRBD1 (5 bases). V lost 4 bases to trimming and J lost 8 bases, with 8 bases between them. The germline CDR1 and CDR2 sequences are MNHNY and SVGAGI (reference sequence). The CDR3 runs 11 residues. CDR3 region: CASSSEGGYTF. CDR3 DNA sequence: TGTGCCAGCAGTTCCGAGGGGGGCTACACCTTC.